Listed here are 8 T cell receptor beta chains from one sample, sequenced in a study of a mutant IDH1 vaccine in newly diagnosed glioma. These TCRs are of unknown antigen specificity. Assay used: immunoSEQ multiplex PCR; TCRdb lists only in-frame clones, some missing. The data show tens of thousands of clones, 80% to 85% seen once. Time point denoted: week 47, end of study. Doses comprised 300 ug of mutant IDH1 20-mer peptide each, plus topical imiquimod. The source was PBMCs, collected from a glioma patient whose treatment included an IDH1 peptide vaccine. All receptors come from a young man with glioma.

The chain links TRBV7-8 to TRBJ2-5; D unresolved. The CDR3 loop spans 13 amino acids. Trimming stripped 5 bases from V and 2 bases from J, with 9 bases between. The germline V gene has CDR1 SGHVS and CDR2 FQNEAQ. The CDR3, as DNA: TGTGCCAGCAGCCTGGGAAGACAAGAGACCCAGTACTTC. Residues: CASSLGRQETQYF.

The CDR3 region has the DNA TGTGCCAGCAGTGGCGGACTAGCCGGCTACAATGAGCAGTTCTTC. Translation gives CASSGGLAGYNEQFF. V usage is TRBV6-5 and J usage is TRBJ2-1; TRBD2 aligns across 8 bases. Germline CDR1 is MNHEY and CDR2 is SVGAGI. The CDR3 extends over 15 amino acids. The J segment lost 3 bases and the V segment lost 5 bases, leaving 6 bases of the junction unmatched.

This clone came up once. The chain is built from TRBV27 and TRBJ1-2; perhaps TRBD1 as D (5 bases). V lost 5 bases and J lost 2, with 9 bases in between. CDR1 and CDR2 from the germline V gene are MNHEY and SMNVEV (reference sequence). CDR3 length: 13 residues. CDR3 DNA: TGTGCCAGCAGTGTGGGGACGAACTATGGCTACACCTTC. This translates into CASSVGTNYGYTF.

DNA of the CDR3: TGTGCCAGCAGTTCAAAATCCGGGACAGGGTATTCGAATTCACCCCTCCACTTT. Translating gives CASSSKSGTGYSNSPLHF. V and J are TRBV27 and TRBJ1-6; TRBD1 matches 9 bases. Germline loops: CDR1 MNHEY, CDR2 SMNVEV (reference sequence). The CDR3 extends over 18 amino acids. With 4 bases clipped from V and 7 bases from J, the junction kept 14 bases outside the gene matches.

The J gene is TRBJ2-7, the V gene TRBV7-5; the table assigns TRBD1, which was not confirmed against the DNA. TRBV7-5 is listed as a pseudogene. The CDR3 is 14 residues long. The CDR3 sequence: CVRSLRDKRDEQYF. The CDR3, as DNA: TGTGTCAGAAGCTTAAGGGACAAAAGAGACGAGCAGTACTTC.

This chain uses TRBV7-9 with TRBJ1-5; TRBD1 aligns across 9 bases. V shed 5 bases, J shed 0 bases, and the junction held 8 bases outside the gene matches. Germline assignment: CDR1 SEHNR and CDR2 FQNEAQ (reference sequence). The CDR3 is 17 residues long. The CDR3 reads CASSLTGGPYSNQPQHF. The CDR3 region has the DNA TGTGCCAGCAGCCTTACAGGGGGCCCCTATAGCAATCAGCCCCAGCATTTT. The full variable domain, with the rest looked up from reference TRBV7-9 and TRBJ1-5, is DTGVSQNPRHKITKRGQNVTFRCDPISEHNRLYWYRQTLGQGPEFLTYFQNEAQLEKSRLLSDRFSAERPKGSFSTLEIQRTEQGDSAMYLCASSLTGGPYSNQPQHFGDGTRLSIL.

This clone is a singleton in its sample. V gene TRBV18 combines with J gene TRBJ2-5; 12 positions agree with TRBD2. The CDR3 contains 17 residues. Germline lookup yields CDR1 KGHSH and CDR2 LQKENI. V dropped 3 bases and J dropped 3; count of bases not matched to a gene: 8. The CDR3 reads CASSPLAGGAGEETQYF. In nucleotides, the CDR3 is TGTGCCAGCTCACCCCTAGCGGGGGGGGCCGGCGAAGAGACCCAGTACTTC. Based on the CDR3 plus reference TRBV18 and TRBJ2-5, the full variable domain is NAGVMQNPRHLVRRRGQEARLRCSPMKGHSHVYWYRQLPEEGLKFMVYLQKENIIDESGMPKERFSAEFPKEGPSILRIQQVVRGDSAAYFCASSPLAGGAGEETQYFGPGTRLLVL.

In DNA form, the CDR3 reads TGTGCCAGCAGCCTAAACAGGGACCACACCTTC. It translates to CASSLNRDHTF. This sequence joins TRBV5-6 and TRBJ1-2; D is perhaps TRBD1 (6 bases). Deletions cut 4 bases from V and 12 bases from J, with 13 bases between. Germline-derived CDR1 and CDR2 are SGHDT and YYEEEE. The CDR3 totals 11 residues.